The present entry profiles one T cell receptor beta chain with its context. Participant reports of clinical history set cohort assignment. The data derive from a study of blood T cell repertoires in COVID-19. About the study: Researchers got acute and convalescent COVID-19 samples from the United States, Italy and Spain.

Germline lookup yields CDR1 MNHNS and CDR2 SASEGT. This CDR3 is built from 18 residues. The ends lost 3 bases at V and 6 bases at J; junction bases unmatched: 15. In the study's own analysis: Reference gene primers were amplified, and this amplification served to estimate nucleated cell counts. Assay used: immunoSEQ multiplex PCR; TCRdb lists only in-frame clones, some missing. Clone size and V and J calls were adopted from that table, with D and trimming inferred from the DNA. This table holds 250,000 or so clones, roughly 85% found once. The sequencing sample was made of PBMCs or T cells enriched from blood (not recorded which). The sequence derives from a woman aged 45-65 years who had been exposed to COVID-19. The genes are TRBV6-1 and TRBJ1-5; TRBD1 matches 9 bases. The CDR3 DNA reads TGTGCCAGCAGTGAGTCCGGGACAGGGATAGTAATTCGTCAGCCCCAGCATTTT. This encodes CASSESGTGIVIRQPQHF.